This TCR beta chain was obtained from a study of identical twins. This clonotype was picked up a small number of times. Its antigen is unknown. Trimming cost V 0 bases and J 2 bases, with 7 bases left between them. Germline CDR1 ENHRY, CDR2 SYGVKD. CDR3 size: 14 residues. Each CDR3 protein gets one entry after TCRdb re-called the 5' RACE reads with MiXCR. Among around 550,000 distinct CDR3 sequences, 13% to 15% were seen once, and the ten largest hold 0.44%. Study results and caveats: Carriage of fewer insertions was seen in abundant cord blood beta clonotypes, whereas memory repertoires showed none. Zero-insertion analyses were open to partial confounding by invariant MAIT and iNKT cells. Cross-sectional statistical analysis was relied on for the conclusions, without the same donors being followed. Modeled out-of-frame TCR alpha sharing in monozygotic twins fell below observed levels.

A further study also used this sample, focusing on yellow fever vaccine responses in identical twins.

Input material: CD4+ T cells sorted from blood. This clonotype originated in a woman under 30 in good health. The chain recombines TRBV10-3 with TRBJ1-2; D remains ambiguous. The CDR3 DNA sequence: TGTGCCATCAGTGAGTCGGGCAGGAACTATGGCTACACCTTC. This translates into CAISESGRNYGYTF.